The T cell receptor beta chain described here comes from a study of T-cell reconstitution after alpha-beta-depleted transplantation in children. Study-level results: Roughly two months post-transplant, alpha-beta T cells reportedly originated from several hundred graft clones that had expanded.

In the case of this clonotype: What it binds is unknown.

For TCRbeta, the library was prepared with unique molecular identifiers. TCRdb reprocessed the PCR reads with MiXCR, giving one entry per CDR3 protein. The sample shows about 870,000 distinct CDR3 sequences, roughly 15% of them seen only once. Here the sequenced sample was PBMCs, mostly from graft donor cells, taken 360 days after TCRalphabeta/CD19-depleted stem cell transplant. This TCR was sampled from a male patient under 18 who had a stem cell transplant for acute lymphoblastic leukemia, so the T cells may come from the graft donor.

The CDR3 DNA follows: TGCAGCGTACCCGTGGCGGCCCTTAATTCACCCCTCCACTTT. This encodes CSVPVAALNSPLHF. The V gene is TRBV29-1, the J gene TRBJ1-6; no clear D. Germline assignment: CDR1 SQVTM and CDR2 ANQGSEA. The CDR3 extends over 14 amino acids. The ends were cut back, 6 bases at V and 6 bases at J, with 15 bases in the middle.